The 5 T cell receptor beta chains below come from one sample, sequenced in a study of identical twins. A single record per CDR3 protein comes from TCRdb applying MiXCR to the 5' RACE reads. The sample carries more than 250,000 distinct CDR3 sequences, 8% to 9% recorded once. The sample was also linked to a second study, of yellow fever vaccine responses in identical twins.

The source material was memory (CD45RO+) T cells sorted from blood. These receptors all come from a woman aged 18 to 35 in good health.

The chain links TRBV5-1 to TRBJ2-3; D perhaps matches TRBD1 (6 bases). Trimming pared 2 bases from V and 2 bases from J, leaving 12 bases between. The CDR3 spans 15 residues. Germline V gives CDR1 SGHRS, CDR2 YFSETQ. CDR3 region: CASSLQGTPTDTQYF. In DNA form, the CDR3 reads TGCGCCAGCAGCTTACAGGGTACACCCACAGATACGCAGTATTTT.

A few counts support this clonotype. The V gene is TRBV24-1, the J gene TRBJ2-5; no definite D call. The CDR3 loop spans 15 amino acids. Per germline, CDR1 KGHDR and CDR2 SFDVKD. V was cut by 4 bases and J by 4 bases, with 15 bases left in between. The CDR3 protein is CATSEVGYGGETQYF. The CDR3 nucleotides read TGTGCCACCAGTGAAGTGGGATACGGCGGAGAGACCCAGTACTTC.

This chain links TRBV6-1 with TRBJ2-2, with 7 bases aligning to TRBD1. CDR3 length: 13 amino acids. After removal of 5 bases from V and 17 bases from J, the junction contained 14 bases not matched to a gene. In germline, CDR1 is MNHNS, CDR2 SASEGT. The CDR3 spells CASSQGDTGERFF. In nucleotides, the CDR3 is TGTGCCAGCAGTCAGGGGGACACCGGGGAGCGTTTTTTT.

This clonotype has ten or more counts. This chain connects TRBV24-1 to TRBJ1-2, with TRBD1 matching 8 bases. Germline V gene data show CDR1 as KGHDR and CDR2 as SFDVKD. The CDR3 runs to 16 residues. Germline trimming cut 7 bases from V and 7 bases from J; bases unmatched to any gene: 16. In DNA, the CDR3 is TGTGCCACCAGCCCAACCTCGGGGACAGGAGGTGGTGGCTACACCTTC. Translating gives CATSPTSGTGGGGYTF.

This chain links TRBV6-4 with TRBJ2-1, with D possibly being TRBD1 (6 bases). The length of the CDR3 is 15 residues. CDR1 and CDR2 from the germline V gene are MRHNA and SNTAGT. The germline V and J ends were trimmed by 0 bases and 4 bases, with 10 bases remaining between them. CDR3 DNA sequence: TGTGCCAGCAGTGACTCGGGGGCGGAGTACAATGAGCAGTTCTTC. Translating gives CASSDSGAEYNEQFF.